This entry features one T cell receptor beta chain sequence. This clonotype has ten or more counts. This clone's antigen is unknown. No base qualities exist here, and no much larger clone lies one base off it. The record originates from a study of post-analysis software for immune sequencing data (dated by TCRdb to between 2015 and 2017). At the level of the whole study: Disease courses on record covered relapsing-remitting, secondary progressive and progressive-relapsing multiple sclerosis, though some patients had no subtype annotation. Patient repertoires were compared against around 10 previously published healthy control repertoires from donors aged roughly 6 to 27 years. A subset of samples was prepared in parallel using single-end sample barcoding, then pooled and co-amplified after Illumina adapter ligation.

The investigation overall reported the following: The control group was slightly older than the multiple sclerosis patient group. About five TRBV segments, including TRBV5-6, TRBV5-1 and TRBV20-1, were significantly more frequent in patients than controls. When samples were clustered directly using the F measure, samples prepared in the same batch co-clustered strongly, which prompted a batch-effect correction. Compared with controls, multiple sclerosis patients had significantly lower normalized Chao1 diversity, a finding suggesting substantial peripheral T-cell clonal expansion.

The library was obtained by PCR. Sequencer: Illumina HiSeq 2500. To reduce PCR and sequencing biases, unique molecular identifiers were built into the TCR beta cDNA libraries. Some 500,000 cDNA molecules were obtained for every 1 to 10 million input T cells, so each molecule roughly corresponded to one T cell. The same protocol used for the earlier healthy control dataset was applied to prepare and sequence the patient libraries. Within a given batch, samples were prepared together, multiplexed and sequenced on the same HiSeq lane. The original methods were these. Raw barcoded reads were processed with MIGEC, and single-read molecular identifier groups were discarded before consensus assembly and CDR3 extraction. Clonotype tables were post-analysed with VDJtools, normalizing diversity by down-sampling all datasets to the smallest sample size. Repertoire overlap clustering matched CDR3 amino acid but not nucleotide sequences to correct batch-related cross-sample contamination. TCRdb took the public reads, trimmed them with fastp at Q25, ran MiXCR for clone calling and kept in-frame beta chains. Every distinct CDR3 protein forms one entry, paired with its most common genes and DNA. The V and J calls and clone size are TCRdb's, not the authors'. The sample yields about 190,000 distinct CDR3 sequences; 29% were counted once. The top ten constitute approximately 3% of the sample.

TCR beta repertoires were profiled from peripheral blood of over 10 young patients with multiple sclerosis to demonstrate the VDJtools post-analysis software. The multiple sclerosis patients were children and adolescents ranging in age from 6 to 15 years. V and J are truncated by 8 bases and 3 bases respectively, leaving an intervening sequence of 32 bases. Including the terminal cysteine and phenylalanine, the CDR3 comprises 18 residues. The read is trimmed to its CDR3 DNA, 54 bases read in frame from base 1. Taken from the germline V gene (reference sequence), the CDR1 and CDR2 loops are DFQATT and SNEGSKA.

Recombination joined TRBV20-1 with TRBJ2-7; no D gene can be assigned with confidence. The source is a girl younger than 18 with multiple sclerosis. Sequences were obtained from blood. The DNA reads as follows: TGCAGTTCTACCGCCACTCGAGGTGGGGAAGGGCCTCGCTACGAGCAGTACTTC. The translation is CSSTATRGGEGPRYEQYF.